The rows below give T cell receptor beta chains drawn from one sample of a study of cytomegalovirus exposure and HLA in healthy donors. TCRdb's table, derived via immunoSEQ multiplex PCR, lists solely in-frame clones and lacks some. The specimen's table records roughly 53,000 clones. The specimen sequenced was PBMCs. Receptor source: a man younger than 30 in good health and CMV-seropositive. Both conserved end residues are part of each CDR3. The order of the fields is clone size, V gene, J gene, D gene, CDR3 protein, CDR3 DNA. D genes are given only for firm matches. The size field is filled for only some rows; it gives once, few, many or a size class.

clone size: -
V gene: TRBV29-1
J gene: TRBJ2-5
D gene: TRBD2
CDR3 protein: CSVTAGGVQETQYF
CDR3 DNA: TGCAGCGTCACCGCGGGGGGGGTCCAAGAGACCCAGTACTTC

clone size: -
V gene: TRBV29-1
J gene: TRBJ1-1
D gene: -
CDR3 protein: CSGDTTGGGTEAFF
CDR3 DNA: TGCAGCGGAGATACTACGGGGGGAGGCACTGAAGCTTTCTTT

clone size: -
V gene: TRBV5-4
J gene: TRBJ1-5
D gene: -
CDR3 protein: CASSFGGSNQPQHF
CDR3 DNA: TGTGCCAGCAGCTTCGGGGGGAGCAATCAGCCCCAGCATTTT

clone size: -
V gene: TRBV28
J gene: TRBJ2-2
D gene: TRBD2
CDR3 protein: CASSGASGRSSTVAGELFF
CDR3 DNA: TGTGCCAGCAGTGGGGCTAGCGGGAGGTCTTCTACGGTGGCCGGGGAGCTGTTTTTT

clone size: -
V gene: TRBV5-4
J gene: TRBJ2-1
D gene: -
CDR3 protein: CASSLVSGLPLNEQFF
CDR3 DNA: TGTGCCAGCAGCTTGGTGTCAGGGTTGCCCCTCAATGAGCAGTTCTTC

clone size: -
V gene: TRBV7-3
J gene: TRBJ2-3
D gene: TRBD1
CDR3 protein: CASSPTGVTGTDTQYF
CDR3 DNA: TGTGCCAGCAGCCCCACAGGGGTCACAGGCACAGATACGCAGTATTTT

clone size: -
V gene: TRBV7-9
J gene: TRBJ2-2
D gene: TRBD1
CDR3 protein: CASKRWGQGTAGELFF
CDR3 DNA: TGTGCCAGCAAGCGCTGGGGCCAGGGGACAGCCGGGGAGCTGTTTTTT

clone size: -
V gene: TRBV4-1
J gene: TRBJ2-7
D gene: -
CDR3 protein: CASSPRGGTGFVEQYF
CDR3 DNA: TGCGCCAGCAGCCCCAGAGGAGGAACGGGATTCGTCGAGCAGTACTTC

clone size: medium-sized
V gene: TRBV19
J gene: TRBJ2-2
D gene: -
CDR3 protein: CASRWGHGELFF
CDR3 DNA: TGTGCCAGTAGATGGGGACACGGGGAGCTGTTTTTT

clone size: -
V gene: TRBV7-9
J gene: TRBJ1-2
D gene: -
CDR3 protein: CASSSGQRGSGYTF
CDR3 DNA: TGTGCCAGCAGCTCCGGACAGAGGGGTAGTGGCTACACCTTC

clone size: -
V gene: TRBV19
J gene: TRBJ2-7
D gene: TRBD1
CDR3 protein: CASKPGTGNYEQYF
CDR3 DNA: TGTGCCAGTAAGCCCGGGACAGGGAACTACGAGCAGTACTTC

clone size: -
V gene: TRBV30
J gene: TRBJ1-2
D gene: TRBD1
CDR3 protein: CAWSRDRGPFYGYTF
CDR3 DNA: TGTGCCTGGAGTCGGGACAGGGGGCCCTTCTATGGCTACACCTTC

clone size: -
V gene: TRBV27
J gene: TRBJ2-3
D gene: -
CDR3 protein: CASSLFSLIVDTQYF
CDR3 DNA: TGTGCCAGCAGTTTATTTTCCCTTATAGTAGATACGCAGTATTTT

clone size: -
V gene: TRBV28
J gene: TRBJ1-5
D gene: -
CDR3 protein: CASSPPEQYNQPQHF
CDR3 DNA: TGTGCCAGCAGTCCCCCGGAGCAGTACAATCAGCCCCAGCATTTT

clone size: -
V gene: TRBV28
J gene: TRBJ1-5
D gene: -
CDR3 protein: CASSLHIPQRNQPQHF
CDR3 DNA: TGTGCCAGCAGTTTACATATTCCTCAGAGGAATCAGCCCCAGCATTTT

clone size: -
V gene: TRBV5-4
J gene: TRBJ1-2
D gene: TRBD1
CDR3 protein: CASSVIRQGAGGYTF
CDR3 DNA: TGTGCCAGCAGCGTTATTCGGCAGGGGGCCGGTGGCTACACCTTC

clone size: -
V gene: TRBV10-3
J gene: TRBJ2-7
D gene: -
CDR3 protein: CAISGGEDTNARYEQYF
CDR3 DNA: TGTGCCATCAGTGGGGGGGAAGACACCAACGCCAGATACGAGCAGTACTTC

clone size: -
V gene: TRBV2
J gene: TRBJ2-2
D gene: TRBD2
CDR3 protein: CASSAGSGGAGELFF
CDR3 DNA: TGTGCCAGCAGTGCAGGTAGCGGGGGTGCCGGGGAGCTGTTTTTT

clone size: -
V gene: TRBV5-4
J gene: TRBJ1-1
D gene: TRBD1
CDR3 protein: CASSYGTANTEAFF
CDR3 DNA: TGTGCCAGCAGCTACGGGACAGCCAACACTGAAGCTTTCTTT

clone size: -
V gene: TRBV9
J gene: TRBJ2-1
D gene: -
CDR3 protein: CASSVGVLGAYNEQFF
CDR3 DNA: TGTGCCAGCAGCGTAGGGGTCTTAGGGGCCTACAATGAGCAGTTCTTC

clone size: -
V gene: TRBV5-1
J gene: TRBJ2-7
D gene: -
CDR3 protein: CASSYPGTPSYEQYF
CDR3 DNA: TGCGCCAGCAGCTACCCCGGGACTCCATCCTACGAGCAGTACTTC

clone size: -
V gene: TRBV5-6
J gene: TRBJ2-3
D gene: TRBD1
CDR3 protein: CASSSWTGKLTDTQYF
CDR3 DNA: TGTGCCAGCAGCTCGTGGACAGGGAAGTTAACAGATACGCAGTATTTT

clone size: -
V gene: TRBV28
J gene: TRBJ2-7
D gene: TRBD1
CDR3 protein: CASRRDRGFSYEQYF
CDR3 DNA: TGTGCCAGCAGGCGGGACAGGGGATTTTCCTACGAGCAGTACTTC

clone size: -
V gene: TRBV9
J gene: TRBJ2-7
D gene: TRBD2
CDR3 protein: CASSVGTSGYEQYF
CDR3 DNA: TGTGCCAGCAGCGTGGGGACTAGCGGCTACGAGCAGTACTTC

clone size: -
V gene: TRBV10-3
J gene: TRBJ2-3
D gene: TRBD2
CDR3 protein: CAIRSGTSGSSGGTQYF
CDR3 DNA: TGTGCCATCAGGTCCGGGACTAGCGGAAGTTCCGGAGGTACGCAGTATTTT

clone size: -
V gene: TRBV30
J gene: TRBJ1-1
D gene: -
CDR3 protein: CAWSDYTEAFF
CDR3 DNA: TGTGCCTGGAGTGACTACACTGAAGCTTTCTTT

clone size: -
V gene: TRBV5-1
J gene: TRBJ2-7
D gene: -
CDR3 protein: CASSLEGVRVYEQYF
CDR3 DNA: TGCGCCAGCAGCTTGGAAGGGGTTAGAGTCTACGAGCAGTACTTC

clone size: -
V gene: TRBV7-7
J gene: TRBJ1-1
D gene: -
CDR3 protein: CASSPVNTEAFF
CDR3 DNA: TGTGCTAGCAGTCCAGTGAACACTGAAGCTTTCTTT